This T cell receptor beta chain was captured in a study of siplizumab effects on memory and regulatory T cells (dated by TCRdb to about 2019). For context, the study as a whole: The effect of the anti-CD2 antibody siplizumab on alloreactive T-cell subsets was examined in allogeneic mixed lymphocyte reactions constructed from human PBMCs. The paper as a whole reports these results and caveats: Among mappable alloreactive CD4+ clones, the Treg-derived fraction averaged around 70% with siplizumab versus about 27% in control reactions. The cumulative frequency of alloreactive sequences traceable to unstimulated CD4+ memory T cells was significantly reduced by siplizumab. Whether proliferating Tregs from siplizumab cultures actually had suppressive function was not functionally confirmed. About 75-96% of proliferating CD4+ or CD8+ clones could not be given a naive or memory phenotype. Unstimulated naive T cells appeared more diverse than memory T cells, and naive cells seemed to contribute substantially to the alloresponse. Because sequences below about 10^-5 frequency were poorly captured, only a minor fraction of alloreactive clones could be mapped to unstimulated subsets.

The library came from the immunoSEQ multiplex PCR assay. Each sample had some 10^5 TCR templates assayed by the deep sequencing platform. Genomic DNA extracted from sorted T cells was used for TCRbeta CDR3 sequencing. The original methods were these. The R programming language was used for clonal analysis of TCRbeta CDR3 data. Alloreactive CD4+ and CD8+ clones were defined by comparing unstimulated samples with post-reaction CFSE-low samples. Regulatory or non-regulatory origin was assigned to alloreactive CD4+ clones by matching of sequences to sorted unstimulated Treg and non-Treg repertoires. Held by TCRdb, this immuneACCESS table contains in-frame sequences only and omits some clones. Under half of the omission traces to an unresolved V gene where checked; the cause of the rest is unknown. The V and J calls and clone size are taken from that table; D and trimming were inferred from the DNA. The sample records about 69,000 clones, around 90% of which are singletons. The top ten constitute approximately 1.7% of the sample.

Sorted unstimulated T cells and proliferating T cells recovered from mixed lymphocyte reactions underwent TCRbeta CDR3 sequencing. Fresh whole blood from fewer than 11 HLA-typed healthy donors was used to isolate PBMCs. To map where alloreactive clones came from, CD4+ regulatory T cells in the unstimulated state were FACS-sorted. On this clone: Its antigen is unknown. Per-nucleotide qualities are absent, and no much larger clonotype sits a single base away.

Including cysteine and phenylalanine, the CDR3 has 13 amino acids. Only CDR3 DNA remains: 39 bases, in frame from the first base. Via the germline V gene, CDR1 is LGHNA and CDR2 YSLEER. The junction carries 5 bases between V and J, which are trimmed by 0 bases and 5 bases respectively. The specimen sequenced was Tregs sorted from blood. The V gene is TRBV4-3 and the J gene is TRBJ1-5, with no D gene named confidently. The source of this sequence is a human donor in good health. The DNA sequence is as follows: TGCGCCAGCAGCCAAGATAGGGATCAGCCCCAGCATTTT. It is translated as CASSQDRDQPQHF.